This T cell receptor beta chain appears in the sequencing data of a study of cytomegalovirus exposure and HLA in healthy donors. About the study: Earlier, 100 million to 130 million unique TCR beta sequences were recovered from roughly 170 million T cells by an analysis.

The primer mix had 60 Vbeta and 13 Jbeta primers. The table came from immunoSEQ multiplex PCR; TCRdb's copy has only in-frame clones and leaves some out. The sample has roughly 180,000 clones, roughly 85% seen once. Findings of the study overall: Reports described diagnosis of cytomegalovirus status by the classifier as highly specific and sensitive.

About this clone: What it binds is unknown.

V dropped 7 bases and J dropped 4 bases, with 11 bases sitting between them. This CDR3 contains 11 residues. Looked up from germline, CDR1 is SQVTM and CDR2 is ANQGSEA. Healthy donors of bone marrow made up the group. This sequence was found in a man in his forties or fifties in good health and CMV-seropositive. The sequencing sample was made of PBMCs. This chain connects TRBV29-1 to TRBJ2-7, with a possible D match to TRBD1 (6 bases). For the CDR3, the DNA is TGCAGCGCATATACAGGGTACGAGCAGTACTTC. Amino acid sequence: CSAYTGYEQYF.